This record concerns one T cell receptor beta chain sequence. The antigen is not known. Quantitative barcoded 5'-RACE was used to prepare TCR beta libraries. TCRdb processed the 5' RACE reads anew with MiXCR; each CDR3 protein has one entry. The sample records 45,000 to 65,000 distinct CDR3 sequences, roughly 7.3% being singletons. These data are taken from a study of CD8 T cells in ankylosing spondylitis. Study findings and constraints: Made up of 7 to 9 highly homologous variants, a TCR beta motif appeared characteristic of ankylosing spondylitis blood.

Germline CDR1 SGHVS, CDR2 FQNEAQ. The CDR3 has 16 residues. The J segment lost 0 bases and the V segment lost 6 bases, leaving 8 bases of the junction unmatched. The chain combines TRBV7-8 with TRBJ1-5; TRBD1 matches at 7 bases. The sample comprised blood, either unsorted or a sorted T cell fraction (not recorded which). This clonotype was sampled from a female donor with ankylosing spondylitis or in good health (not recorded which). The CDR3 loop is CASRGTEIDSNQPQHF. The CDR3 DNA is TGTGCCAGCAGAGGGACAGAGATAGATAGCAATCAGCCCCAGCATTTT.